These 28 T cell receptor beta chains were sequenced from one sample in a study of identical twins. TCRdb used MiXCR to reprocess the 5' RACE reads, holding one entry per CDR3 protein. This sample has under 900,000 distinct CDR3 sequences; 18% occur once, and the top ten carry around 13%. This same sample was also taken into another study, of T cells expressing NK-cell markers.

Material for sequencing was PBMCs. These receptors were taken from a woman between 18 and 30 years old in good health.

The chain links TRBV6-2 or TRBV6-3 to TRBJ1-2; 7 bases match TRBD1. V trimming: 5 bases; J trimming: 5 bases; junction bases outside the gene matches: 5. The germline gives CDR1 MNHEY, CDR2 SVGEGT. This CDR3 spans 13 amino acids. As DNA, the CDR3 is TGTGCCAGCAGTGGACAGGTCTTGTATGGCTACACCTTC. Translation gives CASSGQVLYGYTF.

CDR3 loop: CASSLRPGGTPSEETQYF. The CDR3, as DNA: TGTGCCAGCAGCTTACGGCCGGGGGGCACCCCTTCGGAAGAGACCCAGTACTTC. This chain connects TRBV7-3 to TRBJ2-5; maybe TRBD2 (7 bases). V gave up 2 bases and J gave up 3 bases, with 22 bases separating them. CDR1 is SGHTA and CDR2 is FQGTGA in the germline V gene. The CDR3 covers 18 residues.

There are a few counts of this clonotype. For the CDR3, the DNA is TGTGCCACGACAGATACGCAGTATTTT. Translating gives CATTDTQYF. The chain joins TRBV7-9 to TRBJ2-3; D unclear. The germline gives CDR1 SEHNR, CDR2 FQNEAQ (reference sequence). CDR3 length: 9 residues. With 10 bases removed from V and 3 bases from J, the gap between germline ends came to 2 bases.

This sequence joins TRBV27 and TRBJ2-7, with 12 bases matching TRBD2. The CDR3 covers 15 residues. CDR1 MNHEY and CDR2 SMNVEV come from the germline V gene (reference sequence). V shed 2 bases, J shed 3 bases, and the junction held 2 bases outside the gene matches. The CDR3 nucleotides read TGTGCCAGCAGTTTAAGGACTAGCGGGAACTACGAGCAGTACTTC. This sequence encodes CASSLRTSGNYEQYF.

This clonotype was seen repeatedly, ten times or more. This chain connects TRBV12-3 or TRBV12-4 to TRBJ2-1, with D possibly TRBD2 on 7 matching bases. There are 16 residues in the CDR3. Trimming cost V 4 bases and J 4 bases, with 17 bases left between them. CDR3 in DNA: TGTGCCAGCAGTTCCCTCGGGGGGCCGGGTTACAATGAGCAGTTCTTC. Translation: CASSSLGGPGYNEQFF.

This chain connects TRBV27 to TRBJ1-6; D uncertain. Between the trimmed V and J ends, which lost 9 bases and 6 bases, there was a span of 9 bases. CDR3 length: 12 amino acids. The V gene's germline CDR1 is MNHEY and CDR2 SMNVEV (reference sequence). CDR3 coding DNA: TGTGCCAGTTCGGGTCTTAATTCACCCCTCCACTTT. The encoded protein is CASSGLNSPLHF.

In its sample, this clonotype was seen many times. J is TRBJ1-5 and V is TRBV3-1, with D possibly TRBD1 on 5 matching bases. V dropped 4 bases and J dropped 2 bases, with 12 bases sitting between them. This CDR3 contains 15 residues. Germline CDR1 and CDR2: LGHDT and YNNKEL (reference sequence). In DNA, the CDR3 is TGTGCCAGCAGCCCCGCTGGGGGGGGCAATCAGCCCCAGCATTTT. Amino acid sequence: CASSPAGGGNQPQHF.

The chain links TRBV4-1 to TRBJ1-1; D uncertain. Per germline, CDR1 MGHRA and CDR2 YSYEKL. V lost 1 base to trimming and J lost 0 bases, with 9 bases between them. The CDR3 loop spans 15 amino acids. CDR3 sequence reads: CASSQVVTMNTEAFF. Written as DNA, the CDR3 is TGCGCCAGCAGCCAAGTGGTGACAATGAACACTGAAGCTTTCTTT.

The chain combines TRBV4-3 with TRBJ1-5; no definite D call. V lost 0 bases and J 8 bases, leaving 8 bases between the germline ends. Germline CDR1 reads LGHNA; CDR2 reads YSLEER. There are 13 residues in the CDR3. The CDR3 DNA sequence: TGCGCCAGCAGCCAAGACGGTTGGGAGCCCCAGCATTTT. Its translation: CASSQDGWEPQHF.

This clonotype has only a few counts. The chain is built from TRBV6-5 and TRBJ2-7; 8 bases line up with TRBD2. Germline CDR1 MNHEY, CDR2 SVGAGI. J was trimmed by 5 bases and V by 0 bases; bases with no gene match: 9. The CDR3 totals 16 residues. Here the CDR3 DNA reads TGTGCCAGCAGTTACTCGCGGGGGGCGGGAACCCACGAGCAGTACTTC. The encoded protein is CASSYSRGAGTHEQYF.

The chain is built from TRBV6-6 and TRBJ1-3; D remains unclear. Trimming pared 0 bases from V and 8 bases from J, leaving 5 bases between. This CDR3 is 12 amino acids long. Germline V CDR1 and CDR2: MNHNY, SVGAGI (reference sequence). CDR3 sequence (DNA): TGTGCCAGCAGTTACTCGGCGGACACCATATATTTT. Protein product: CASSYSADTIYF.

The chain employs TRBV12-3 or TRBV12-4 and TRBJ2-1; D not certain. Trimming shortened V by 5 bases and J by 8 bases, and 22 bases separated the two germline ends. This CDR3 region has 16 residues. CDR3 protein: CASSRRVVQSSDEQFF. CDR3 nucleotide sequence: TGTGCCAGCAGTCGGCGAGTGGTACAGTCGTCCGATGAGCAGTTCTTC.

This clonotype showed up many times. The chain links TRBV6-6 to TRBJ1-1; the match to TRBD1 covers 7 bases. This CDR3 comprises 12 residues. CDR1 is MNHNY, CDR2 SVGAGI, per germline (reference sequence). V dropped 6 bases and J dropped 5; count of bases not matched to a gene: 3. The CDR3 here is CASSRRGTEAFF. The CDR3, as DNA: TGTGCCAGCAGCCGCAGGGGGACTGAAGCTTTCTTT.

The chain combines TRBV15 with TRBJ2-1; 12 nucleotides match TRBD2. This CDR3 has 15 amino acids. CDR1 LNHNV and CDR2 YYDKDF come from the germline V gene (reference sequence). Germline trimming cut 0 bases from V and 10 bases from J; bases unmatched to any gene: 4. For the CDR3, the DNA is TGTGCCACCAGCAGAGATCTCACTAGCGGGGGGGAGCAGTTCTTC. Translating gives CATSRDLTSGGEQFF.

The chain carries TRBV20-1 and TRBJ2-5; the D is unclear. Germline-derived CDR1 and CDR2 are DFQATT and SNEGSKA (reference sequence). The CDR3 sequence is 14 residues long. V shed 3 bases and J shed 5 bases, with 16 bases lying between them. The CDR3 here is CSASSMGPWETQYF. The CDR3 coding sequence is TGCAGTGCTAGTTCTATGGGTCCATGGGAGACCCAGTACTTC.

This clonotype showed up just a few times. The chain uses TRBV10-3 and TRBJ2-7, with D possibly matching TRBD2 (5 bases). This CDR3 is 14 amino acids long. Germline values: CDR1 ENHRY, CDR2 SYGVKD. V lost 6 bases and J lost 0, with 12 bases in between. The CDR3 sequence: CAIRSSPSSYEQYF. CDR3 nucleotides: TGTGCCATCAGGTCTAGCCCGAGCTCCTACGAGCAGTACTTC.

The genes are TRBV6-2 or TRBV6-3 and TRBJ1-1, with D perhaps TRBD1 (5 bases). The germline CDR1 and CDR2 sequences are MNHEY and SVGEGT. The CDR3 is 17 residues long. V lost 2 bases to trimming and J lost 2 bases, with 18 bases between them. CDR3 sequence: CASSYGSTAVANTEAFF. CDR3 nucleotide sequence: TGTGCCAGCAGTTACGGGTCGACAGCAGTAGCCAACACTGAAGCTTTCTTT.

This sequence joins TRBV4-2 and TRBJ2-7; D is possibly TRBD2 (5 bases). Germline CDR1 LGHNA, CDR2 YNFKEQ. Trimming took 4 bases from V and 1 from J, leaving 23 bases between them. The CDR3 is 18 residues long. The CDR3 loop reads CASSPSPVRDYFSYEQYF. CDR3 coding DNA: TGTGCCAGCAGCCCATCTCCGGTACGGGATTACTTTTCCTACGAGCAGTACTTC.

This clonotype was counted only a few times. The genes are TRBV2 and TRBJ2-3; D is possibly TRBD1 (5 bases). Germline CDR1 and CDR2: SNHLY and FYNNEI. Trimming took 6 bases from V and 2 from J, leaving 15 bases between them. The CDR3 consists of 15 residues. The CDR3 sequence: CASRVRQGYTDTQYF. The CDR3 DNA reads as TGTGCCAGCAGAGTCCGGCAGGGTTACACAGATACGCAGTATTTT.

This clonotype has a count of ten or more. V usage is TRBV7-9 and J usage is TRBJ2-4, with a tentative D call TRBD2 (5 bases). V dropped 5 bases and J dropped 0 bases, with 8 bases sitting between them. The CDR3 totals 14 residues. Germline V gene sequence: CDR1 SEHNR, CDR2 FQNEAQ (reference sequence). The CDR3 DNA follows: TGTGCCAGCAGCCAAGGGAGAGCCAAAAACATTCAGTACTTC. Its translation: CASSQGRAKNIQYF. Complete variable domain (other parts from reference TRBV7-9 and TRBJ2-4): DTGVSQNPRHKITKRGQNVTFRCDPISEHNRLYWYRQTLGQGPEFLTYFQNEAQLEKSRLLSDRFSAERPKGSFSTLEIQRTEQGDSAMYLCASSQGRAKNIQYFGAGTRLSVL.

This clonotype came up a few times. V gene TRBV5-6 combines with J gene TRBJ2-7; no reliable D call. Per the germline V gene, CDR1 is SGHDT and CDR2 is YYEEEE. The V end was cut by 7 bases, the J end by 4 bases, with 18 bases between. The CDR3 runs 14 residues. Here the CDR3 reads CASRARTDPYEQYF. The CDR3, as DNA: TGTGCCAGCCGCGCGCGAACCGATCCATACGAGCAGTACTTC.

This sequence joins TRBV20-1 and TRBJ2-5; TRBD2 agrees at 8 bases. Germline-derived CDR1 and CDR2 are DFQATT and SNEGSKA (reference sequence). The J segment lost 5 bases and the V segment lost 5 bases, leaving 16 bases of the junction unmatched. CDR3 size: 16 residues. The CDR3 here is CSAGGVLAAAGETQYF. CDR3 bases: TGCAGTGCTGGAGGAGTACTAGCGGCGGCTGGGGAGACCCAGTACTTC.

The chain uses TRBV11-3 and TRBJ2-1; TRBD2 matches 8 bases. CDR1 is SGHNT and CDR2 is YENEEA in the germline V gene. Germline trimming cut 0 bases from V and 9 bases from J; bases unmatched to any gene: 13. The length of the CDR3 is 17 residues. CDR3 DNA sequence: TGTGCCAGCAGCTTAGAAGCAGCGGGAGAGCGAGGAAGTGAGCAGTTCTTC. Translated, it gives CASSLEAAGERGSEQFF. Filled out from reference TRBV11-3 and TRBJ2-1, the complete variable domain reads EAGVVQSPRYKIIEKKQPVAFWCNPISGHNTLYWYLQNLGQGPELLIRYENEEAVDDSQLPKDRFSAERLKGVDSTLKIQPAELGDSAVYLCASSLEAAGERGSEQFFGPGTRLTVL.

The chain is built from TRBV20-1 and TRBJ2-3, with a possible D match to TRBD2 (5 bases). This CDR3 has 12 amino acids. From germline, CDR1 is DFQATT and CDR2 SNEGSKA (reference sequence). CDR3 sequence: CSLTKYTDTQYF. The CDR3 nucleotides read TGCAGCTTGACTAAATACACAGATACGCAGTATTTT.

This clonotype was observed a handful of times. The rearrangement links TRBV13 to TRBJ2-4; 9 bases map to TRBD2. CDR1 and CDR2 from the germline V gene are PRHDT and FYEKMQ (reference sequence). This CDR3 is built from 18 residues. The junction had 8 bases not matched to a gene; V was cut back by 2 bases and J by 0 bases. CDR3 DNA sequence: TGTGCCAGCAGCTTATGGAGCGGGAGGACGCTAGCCAAAAACATTCAGTACTTC. Encoded protein: CASSLWSGRTLAKNIQYF.

This clonotype was seen a handful of times. This chain joins TRBV7-9 and TRBJ1-4; no clear D. Deletions cut 5 bases from V and 4 bases from J, with 11 bases between. Germline CDR1 reads SEHNR; CDR2 reads FQNEAQ (reference sequence). The CDR3 runs 14 residues. CDR3 coding DNA: TGTGCCAGCAGCCCAGACACCCGTAATGAAAAACTGTTTTTT. It encodes CASSPDTRNEKLFF.

This chain uses TRBV5-6 with TRBJ2-5; the D gene is possibly TRBD1 (6 bases). The CDR3 is 15 residues long. The germline gives CDR1 SGHDT, CDR2 YYEEEE. V lost 3 bases, J lost 3 bases, and 15 bases lay in between. CDR3 sequence (DNA): TGTGCCAGCAGCTCGGACAGAAAGGGAGAAGAGACCCAGTACTTC. This gives the protein CASSSDRKGEETQYF.

This clonotype was seen only a few times. The chain is built from TRBV7-9 and TRBJ1-2, with TRBD1 matching over 8 bases. After removal of 4 bases from V and 4 bases from J, the junction contained 5 bases not matched to a gene. Per the germline V gene, CDR1 is SEHNR and CDR2 is FQNEAQ (reference sequence). The CDR3 is 14 amino acids. The CDR3 region has the DNA TGTGCCAGCAGCTATATGACAGGGGTCTATGGCTACACCTTC. Its protein is CASSYMTGVYGYTF.